This T cell receptor (beta chain) is drawn from a study of OX40 agonist ivuxolimab in advanced cancers. Broader study findings: Both blood CD4+ and CD8+ T cells showed clonal growth by week 6 at 0.1 to 3.0 mg/kg. Among patients with partial responses at 0.1-3.0 mg/kg, clonal expansion was among the lowest. Nonresponders, in some cases, also had low normalized T-cell clonal expansion.

This clone was observed once. Antigen unknown. Germline lookup yields CDR1 MGHRA and CDR2 YSYEKL. CDR3 length equals 17 residues. V was clipped by 0 bases and J by 7 bases; unmatched bases: 9. Only in-frame clones appear in the TCRdb table, and some are missing; sequencing was by immunoSEQ multiplex PCR. The profile covers over 75,000 clones, with more than 70% appearing a single time and more than 4% taken by the ten largest. Drawing of blood for sampling happened at baseline, at cycle 4 day 1, and at cycle 7 day 1. The rearrangement links TRBV4-1 to TRBJ1-6; 7 bases line up with TRBD1. Sequences were derived from CD4+ or CD8+ T cells sorted from blood, sampled in a trial of the OX40 agonist ivuxolimab. The clonotype originates from an adult with an advanced solid tumor such as melanoma, head and neck, liver or kidney cancer. The CDR3 sequence is CASSQERSGQLNSPLHF. CDR3 nucleotides: TGCGCCAGCAGCCAAGAGAGATCGGGACAGCTGAATTCACCCCTCCACTTT.